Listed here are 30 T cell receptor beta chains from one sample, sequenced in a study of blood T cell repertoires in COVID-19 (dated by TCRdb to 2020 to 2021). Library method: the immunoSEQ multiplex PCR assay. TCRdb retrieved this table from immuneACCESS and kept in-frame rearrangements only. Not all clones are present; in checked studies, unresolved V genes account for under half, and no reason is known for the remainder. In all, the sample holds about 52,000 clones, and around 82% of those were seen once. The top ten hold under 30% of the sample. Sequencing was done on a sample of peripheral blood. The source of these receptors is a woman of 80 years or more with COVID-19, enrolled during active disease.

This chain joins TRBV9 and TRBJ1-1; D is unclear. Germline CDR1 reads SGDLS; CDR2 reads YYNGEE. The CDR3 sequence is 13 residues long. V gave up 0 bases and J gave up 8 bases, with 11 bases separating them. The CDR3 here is CASSVGEASEAFF. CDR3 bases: TGTGCCAGCAGCGTAGGAGAAGCCTCCGAAGCTTTCTTT.

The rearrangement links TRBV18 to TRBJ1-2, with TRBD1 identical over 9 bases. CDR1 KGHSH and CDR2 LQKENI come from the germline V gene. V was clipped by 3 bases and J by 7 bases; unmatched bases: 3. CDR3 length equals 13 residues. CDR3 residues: CASSPGQGGGYTF. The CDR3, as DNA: TGTGCCAGCTCACCGGGACAGGGTGGTGGCTACACCTTC.

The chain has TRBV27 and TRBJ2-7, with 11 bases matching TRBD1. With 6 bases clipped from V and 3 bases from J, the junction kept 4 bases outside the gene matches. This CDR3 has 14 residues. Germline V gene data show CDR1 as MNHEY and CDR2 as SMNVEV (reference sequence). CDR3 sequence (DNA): TGTGCCAGCAGCTCCGGGACAGGGGGCTACGAGCAGTACTTC. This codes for CASSSGTGGYEQYF.

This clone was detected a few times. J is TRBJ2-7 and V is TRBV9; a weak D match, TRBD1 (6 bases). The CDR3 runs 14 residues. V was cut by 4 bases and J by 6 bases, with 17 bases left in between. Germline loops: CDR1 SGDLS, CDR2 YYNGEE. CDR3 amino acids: CASSPHRETAEQYF. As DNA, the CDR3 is TGTGCCAGCAGCCCGCACAGGGAAACGGCCGAGCAGTACTTC.

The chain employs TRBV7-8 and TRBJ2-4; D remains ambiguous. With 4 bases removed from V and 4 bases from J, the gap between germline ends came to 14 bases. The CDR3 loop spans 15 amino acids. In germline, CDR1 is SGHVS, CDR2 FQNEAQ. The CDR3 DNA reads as TGTGCCAGCAGCTCCCTTCGGTTAGAAAAAAACATTCAGTACTTC. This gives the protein CASSSLRLEKNIQYF.

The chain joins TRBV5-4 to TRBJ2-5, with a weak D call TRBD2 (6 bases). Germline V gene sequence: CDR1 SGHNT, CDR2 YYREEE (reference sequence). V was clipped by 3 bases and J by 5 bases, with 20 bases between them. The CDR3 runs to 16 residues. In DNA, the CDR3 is TGTGCCAGCAGCTCGCTAACCGGGACTCAAAGGGAGACCCAGTACTTC. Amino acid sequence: CASSSLTGTQRETQYF.

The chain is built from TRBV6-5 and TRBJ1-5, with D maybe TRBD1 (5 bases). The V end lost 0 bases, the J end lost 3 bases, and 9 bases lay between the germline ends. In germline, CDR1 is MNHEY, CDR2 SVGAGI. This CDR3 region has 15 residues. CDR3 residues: CASSYSRVTNQPQHF. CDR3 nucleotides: TGTGCCAGCAGTTACTCCAGGGTTACCAATCAGCCCCAGCATTTT.

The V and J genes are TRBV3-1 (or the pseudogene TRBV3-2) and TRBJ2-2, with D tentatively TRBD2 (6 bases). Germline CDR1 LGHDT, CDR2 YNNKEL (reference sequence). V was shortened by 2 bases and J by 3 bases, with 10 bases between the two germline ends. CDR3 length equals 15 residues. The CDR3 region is CASSQPGLHTGELFF. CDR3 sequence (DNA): TGTGCCAGCAGCCAACCGGGACTGCACACCGGGGAGCTGTTTTTT.

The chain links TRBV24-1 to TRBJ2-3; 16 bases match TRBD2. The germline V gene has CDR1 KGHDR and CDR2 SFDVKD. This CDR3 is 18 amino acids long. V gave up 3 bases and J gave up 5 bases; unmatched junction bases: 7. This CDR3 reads CATSDPGTSGRAGDTQYF. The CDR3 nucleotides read TGTGCCACCAGTGATCCCGGGACTAGCGGGAGGGCAGGAGATACGCAGTATTTT.

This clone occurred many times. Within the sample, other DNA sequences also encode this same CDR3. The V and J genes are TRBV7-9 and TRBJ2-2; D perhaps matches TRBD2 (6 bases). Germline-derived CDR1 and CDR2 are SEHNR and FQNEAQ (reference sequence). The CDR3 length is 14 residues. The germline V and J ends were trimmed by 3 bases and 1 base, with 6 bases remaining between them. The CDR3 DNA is TGTGCCAGCAGCTTGCGGGAGAACACCGGGGAGCTGTTTTTT. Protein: CASSLRENTGELFF.

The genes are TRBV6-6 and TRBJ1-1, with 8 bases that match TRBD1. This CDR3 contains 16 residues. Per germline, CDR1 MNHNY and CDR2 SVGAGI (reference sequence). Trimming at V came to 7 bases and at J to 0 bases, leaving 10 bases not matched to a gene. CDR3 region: CASTPDRAFMNTEAFF. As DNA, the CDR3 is TGTGCCAGCACCCCGGACAGGGCCTTTATGAACACTGAAGCTTTCTTT.

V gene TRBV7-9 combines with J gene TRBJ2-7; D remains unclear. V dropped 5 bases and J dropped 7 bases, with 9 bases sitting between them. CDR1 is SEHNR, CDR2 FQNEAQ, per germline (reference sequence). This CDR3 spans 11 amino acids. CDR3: CASSDLREQYF. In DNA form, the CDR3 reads TGTGCCAGCAGCGACTTGCGGGAGCAGTACTTC. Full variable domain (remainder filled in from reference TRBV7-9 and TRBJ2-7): DTGVSQNPRHKITKRGQNVTFRCDPISEHNRLYWYRQTLGQGPEFLTYFQNEAQLEKSRLLSDRFSAERPKGSFSTLEIQRTEQGDSAMYLCASSDLREQYFGPGTRLTVT.

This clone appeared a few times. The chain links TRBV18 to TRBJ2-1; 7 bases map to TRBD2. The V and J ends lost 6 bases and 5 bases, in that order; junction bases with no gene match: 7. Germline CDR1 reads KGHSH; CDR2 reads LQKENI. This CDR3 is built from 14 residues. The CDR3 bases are TGTGCCAGCTCTCCCGGACTAGACAACAATGAGCAGTTCTTC. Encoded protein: CASSPGLDNNEQFF.

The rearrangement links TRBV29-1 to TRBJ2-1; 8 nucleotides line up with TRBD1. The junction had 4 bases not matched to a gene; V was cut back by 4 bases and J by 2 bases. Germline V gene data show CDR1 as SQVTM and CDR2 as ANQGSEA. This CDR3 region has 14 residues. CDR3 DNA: TGCAGCGTTGGGACAGGGTTCACCTACAATGAGCAGTTCTTC. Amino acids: CSVGTGFTYNEQFF.

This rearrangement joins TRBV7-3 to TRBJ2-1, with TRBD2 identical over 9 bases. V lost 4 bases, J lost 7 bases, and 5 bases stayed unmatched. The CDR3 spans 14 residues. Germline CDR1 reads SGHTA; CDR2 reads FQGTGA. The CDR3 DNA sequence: TGTGCCAGCAGCTCCGGGACTAGCCTAAATGAGCAGTTCTTC. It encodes CASSSGTSLNEQFF.

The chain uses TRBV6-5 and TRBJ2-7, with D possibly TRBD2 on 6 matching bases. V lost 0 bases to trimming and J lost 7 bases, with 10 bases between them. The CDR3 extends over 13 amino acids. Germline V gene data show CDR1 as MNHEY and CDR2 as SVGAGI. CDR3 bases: TGTGCCAGCAGTTACTCTAGCGGAAGGGAGCAGTACTTC. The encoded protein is CASSYSSGREQYF.

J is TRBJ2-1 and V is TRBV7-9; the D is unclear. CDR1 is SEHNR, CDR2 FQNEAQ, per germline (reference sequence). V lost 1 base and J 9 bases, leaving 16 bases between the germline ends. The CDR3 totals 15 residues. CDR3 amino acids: CASSLGASTLGEQFF. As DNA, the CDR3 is TGTGCCAGCAGCTTAGGGGCGTCTACCTTGGGTGAGCAGTTCTTC.

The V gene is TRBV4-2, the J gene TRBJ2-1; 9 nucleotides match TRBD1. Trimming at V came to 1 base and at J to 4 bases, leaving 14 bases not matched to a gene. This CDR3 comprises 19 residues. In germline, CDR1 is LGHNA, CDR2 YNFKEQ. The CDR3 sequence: CASSQAGRRTGDIYNEQFF. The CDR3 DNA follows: TGTGCCAGCAGCCAAGCTGGACGACGGACAGGGGATATATACAATGAGCAGTTCTTC.

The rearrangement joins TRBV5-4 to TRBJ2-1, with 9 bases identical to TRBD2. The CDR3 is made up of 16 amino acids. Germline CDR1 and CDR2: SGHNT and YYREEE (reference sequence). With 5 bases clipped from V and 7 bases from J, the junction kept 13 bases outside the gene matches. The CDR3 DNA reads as TGTGCCAGCAGGGGGTTGGGTGCTAGCGGGATAAATGAGCAGTTCTTC. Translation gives CASRGLGASGINEQFF. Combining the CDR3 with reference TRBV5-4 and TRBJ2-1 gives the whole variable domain ETGVTQSPTHLIKTRGQQVTLRCSSQSGHNTVSWYQQALGQGPQFIFQYYREEENGRGNFPPRFSGLQFPNYSSELNVNALELDDSALYLCASRGLGASGINEQFFGPGTRLTVL.

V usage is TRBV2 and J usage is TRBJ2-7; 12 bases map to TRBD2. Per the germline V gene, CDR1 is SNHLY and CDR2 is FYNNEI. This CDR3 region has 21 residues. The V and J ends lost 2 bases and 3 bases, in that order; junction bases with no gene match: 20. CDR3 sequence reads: CASSELSVLAGGPSLVYEQYF. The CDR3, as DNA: TGTGCCAGCAGTGAATTATCGGTGCTAGCGGGAGGGCCATCGTTAGTCTACGAGCAGTACTTC.

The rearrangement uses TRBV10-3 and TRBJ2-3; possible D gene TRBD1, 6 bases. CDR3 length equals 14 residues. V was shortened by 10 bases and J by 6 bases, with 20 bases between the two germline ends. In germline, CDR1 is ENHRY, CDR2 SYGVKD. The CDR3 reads CATRGGHQVDTQYF. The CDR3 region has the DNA TGTGCCACCAGGGGCGGGCACCAGGTTGATACGCAGTATTTT.

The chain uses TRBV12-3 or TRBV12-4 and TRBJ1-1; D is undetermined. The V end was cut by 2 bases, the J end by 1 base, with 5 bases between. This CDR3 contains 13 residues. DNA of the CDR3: TGTGCCAGCAGTTTAACAGAGAACACTGAAGCTTTCTTT. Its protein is CASSLTENTEAFF.

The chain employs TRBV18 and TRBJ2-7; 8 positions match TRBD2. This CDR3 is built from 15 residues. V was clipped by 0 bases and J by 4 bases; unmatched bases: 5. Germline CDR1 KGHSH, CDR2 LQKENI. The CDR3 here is CASSPPFSGIYEQYF. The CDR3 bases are TGTGCCAGCTCACCACCGTTTAGCGGGATTTACGAGCAGTACTTC.

Here the CDR3 DNA reads TGTGCCAGCAGCTCTCAATGGACAGGGGGCTTAACCTACGAGCAGTACTTC. It is translated as CASSSQWTGGLTYEQYF. The J gene is TRBJ2-7, the V gene TRBV5-5, with TRBD1 identical over 11 bases. V shed 3 bases and J 2 bases; nucleotides not matched to a gene: 10. Germline V gene lookup returns CDR1 SGHKS and CDR2 YYEKEE (reference sequence). The CDR3 contains 17 residues.

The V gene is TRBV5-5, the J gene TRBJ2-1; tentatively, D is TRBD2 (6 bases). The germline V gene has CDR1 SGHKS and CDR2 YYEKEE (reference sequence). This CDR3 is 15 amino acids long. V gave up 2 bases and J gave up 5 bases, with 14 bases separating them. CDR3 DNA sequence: TGTGCCAGCAGCTTTGGCCTAGCGAATAACAATGAGCAGTTCTTC. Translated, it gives CASSFGLANNNEQFF.

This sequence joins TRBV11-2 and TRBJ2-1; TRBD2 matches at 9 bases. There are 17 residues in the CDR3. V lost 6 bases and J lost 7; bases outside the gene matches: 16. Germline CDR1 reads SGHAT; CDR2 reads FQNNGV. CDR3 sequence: CASRTPGGGRGRNEQFF. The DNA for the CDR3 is TGTGCCAGCAGAACCCCTGGGGGCGGGAGGGGAAGAAATGAGCAGTTCTTC.

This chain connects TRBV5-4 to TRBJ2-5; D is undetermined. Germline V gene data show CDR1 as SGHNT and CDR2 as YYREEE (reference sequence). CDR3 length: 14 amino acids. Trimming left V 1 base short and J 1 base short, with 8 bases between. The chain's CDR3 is CASSLFGLQETQYF. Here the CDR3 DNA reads TGTGCCAGCAGCTTGTTTGGCCTCCAAGAGACCCAGTACTTC.

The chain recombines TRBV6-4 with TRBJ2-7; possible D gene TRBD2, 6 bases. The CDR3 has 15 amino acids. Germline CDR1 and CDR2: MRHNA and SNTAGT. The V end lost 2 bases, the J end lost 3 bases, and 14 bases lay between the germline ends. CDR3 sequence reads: CASSDRSGSDYEQYF. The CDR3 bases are TGTGCCAGCAGTGACCGAAGCGGGTCCGACTACGAGCAGTACTTC.

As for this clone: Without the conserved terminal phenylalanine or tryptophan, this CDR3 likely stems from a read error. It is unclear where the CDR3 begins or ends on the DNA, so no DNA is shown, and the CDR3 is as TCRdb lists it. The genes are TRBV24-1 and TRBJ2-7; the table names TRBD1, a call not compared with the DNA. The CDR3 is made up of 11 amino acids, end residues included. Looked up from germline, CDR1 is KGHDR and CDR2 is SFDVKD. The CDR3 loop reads CATSFPVHPIR.

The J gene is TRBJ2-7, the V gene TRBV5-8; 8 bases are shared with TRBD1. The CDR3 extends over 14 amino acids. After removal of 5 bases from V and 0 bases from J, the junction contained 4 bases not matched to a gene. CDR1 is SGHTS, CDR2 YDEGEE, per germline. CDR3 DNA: TGTGCCAGCAGATCAGGGGGCGTCTCCTACGAGCAGTACTTC. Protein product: CASRSGGVSYEQYF.